The 5 T cell receptor beta chains below were found in one sample sequenced in a study of cytomegalovirus exposure and HLA in healthy donors. The primer mix had 60 Vbeta and 13 Jbeta primers. Using immunoSEQ multiplex PCR, the repertoire was profiled, and TCRdb retains in-frame clones only, with some absent. The sample includes under 200,000 clones, 60% to 80% of them seen just once. What was sequenced was PBMCs. These receptors all stem from a man aged 50 to 60 in good health and CMV-seropositive.

The chain combines TRBV7-2 with TRBJ1-1; weak D call: TRBD1 (6 bases). V shed 5 bases and J shed 8 bases, with 21 bases lying between them. The germline CDR1 and CDR2 sequences are SGHTA and FQGNSA. The CDR3 is 15 residues long. As DNA, the CDR3 is TGTGCCAGCAGCCCGACCAGATTGACAGGCGGAGAAGCTTTCTTT. This codes for CASSPTRLTGGEAFF.

The chain is built from TRBV27 and TRBJ2-5; the D is unclear. Per the germline V gene, CDR1 is MNHEY and CDR2 is SMNVEV (reference sequence). The CDR3 spans 14 residues. V lost 3 bases and J 4 bases, leaving 12 bases between the germline ends. CDR3 amino acids: CASSFLSPGETQYF. CDR3 DNA: TGTGCCAGCAGTTTCCTCTCTCCAGGAGAGACCCAGTACTTC.

This chain uses TRBV7-3 with TRBJ2-5; 11 nucleotides match TRBD1. The CDR3 extends over 16 amino acids. With 0 bases clipped from V and 4 bases from J, the junction kept 4 bases outside the gene matches. The germline V gene encodes CDR1 SGHTA and CDR2 FQGTGA. The CDR3 here is CASSLTGTGGGETQYF. CDR3 nucleotides: TGTGCCAGCAGCTTAACCGGGACAGGGGGAGGAGAGACCCAGTACTTC.

This clone was recorded only once. CDR3: CASSPGQGRYSPLHF. DNA of the CDR3: TGTGCCAGCAGCCCCGGACAGGGCCGATATTCACCCCTCCACTTT. The chain uses TRBV14 and TRBJ1-6; 8 positions match TRBD1. J lost 8 bases, V lost 4 bases, and 7 bases had no gene match. CDR3 length equals 15 residues. CDR1 is SGHDN, CDR2 FVKESK, per germline.

The chain uses TRBV5-1 and TRBJ1-5, with a weak D call TRBD1 (6 bases). Germline V lookup: CDR1 SGHRS, CDR2 YFSETQ. The CDR3 contains 15 residues. Trimming took off 7 bases at V and 1 base at J, with 15 bases between the two ends. The chain's CDR3 is CASQRGDTSNQPQHF. CDR3 DNA: TGCGCCAGCCAGCGAGGGGACACGAGCAATCAGCCCCAGCATTTT.